This passage covers 26 T cell receptor beta chains from one sample sequenced in a study of cytomegalovirus exposure and HLA in healthy donors. TCRdb keeps only in-frame clones here, not all; method: immunoSEQ multiplex PCR. The repertoire consists of 100,000 to 150,000 clones, with under 90% occurring once and the leading ten covering approximately 2%. The sequenced material came from PBMCs. These receptors all stem from a woman aged 18-29 years in good health and CMV-seronegative.

The chain employs TRBV6-1 and TRBJ2-3, with D possibly matching TRBD2 (5 bases). Trimming left V 4 bases short and J 4 bases short, with 12 bases between. The CDR3 runs 14 residues. Germline assignment: CDR1 MNHNS and CDR2 SASEGT. CDR3 sequence (DNA): TGTGCCAGCAGTGTGTCGGAGGTAGCAGATACGCAGTATTTT. Encoded protein: CASSVSEVADTQYF.

To note about this clone: The sample carries other DNA sequences with the same CDR3. V usage is TRBV18 and J usage is TRBJ2-7, with D uncertain. V lost 0 bases and J lost 0, with 3 bases in between. The CDR3 sequence is 13 residues long. Germline CDR1 reads KGHSH; CDR2 reads LQKENI. CDR3 amino acids: CASSPPSSYEQYF. CDR3 nucleotide sequence: TGTGCCAGCTCACCACCTAGCTCCTACGAGCAGTACTTC.

This chain links TRBV7-8 with TRBJ1-1, with 8 bases lining up with TRBD1. The V gene end was trimmed by 2 bases and the J gene end by 4 bases; junction bases not matched to a gene: 3. Germline V gives CDR1 SGHVS, CDR2 FQNEAQ. The CDR3 has 14 residues. The CDR3 DNA reads as TGTGCCAGCAGCTTATCTACAGGGGGCACTGAAGCTTTCTTT. The encoded protein is CASSLSTGGTEAFF. The complete variable domain, with remaining parts taken from reference TRBV7-8 and TRBJ1-1, reads GAGVSQSPRYKVAKRGQDVALRCDPISGHVSLFWYQQALGQGPEFLTYFQNEAQLDKSGLPSDRFFAERPEGSVSTLKIQRTQQEDSAVYLCASSLSTGGTEAFFGQGTRLTVV.

The J gene is TRBJ2-7, the V gene TRBV6-1; 7 positions match TRBD1. CDR3 length: 15 residues. Germline loops: CDR1 MNHNS, CDR2 SASEGT. V gave up 0 bases and J gave up 4 bases; unmatched junction bases: 6. This CDR3 reads CASSEAGGDLYEQYF. In nucleotides, the CDR3 is TGTGCCAGCAGTGAAGCAGGGGGCGATCTTTACGAGCAGTACTTC.

V is TRBV29-1 and J is TRBJ1-5, with unresolved D. In germline, CDR1 is SQVTM, CDR2 ANQGSEA. The germline V and J ends were trimmed by 6 bases and 0 bases, with 6 bases remaining between them. CDR3 size: 12 residues. CDR3 DNA sequence: TGCAGCGTCGCGAATAGCAATCAGCCCCAGCATTTT. This translates into CSVANSNQPQHF.

The chain uses TRBV28 and TRBJ1-4, with 12 bases aligning to TRBD1. Germline V lookup: CDR1 MDHEN, CDR2 SYDVKM. This CDR3 contains 14 residues. With 9 bases clipped from V and 7 bases from J, the junction kept 6 bases outside the gene matches. CDR3 nucleotide sequence: TGTGCCAGTAACTCGGGACAGGGGGCTGAAAAACTGTTTTTT. Protein product: CASNSGQGAEKLFF.

This chain uses TRBV5-1 with TRBJ2-1; TRBD2 is a possible D gene (5 bases). Trimming took 0 bases from V and 8 from J, leaving 18 bases between them. The CDR3 covers 16 residues. The germline CDR1 and CDR2 sequences are SGHRS and YFSETQ. This CDR3 reads CASSLDAAGGNHEQFF. Here the CDR3 DNA reads TGCGCCAGCAGCTTGGACGCCGCGGGCGGTAATCATGAGCAGTTCTTC.

This chain links TRBV7-2 with TRBJ2-1; 10 bases line up with TRBD1. V lost 1 base to trimming and J lost 2 bases; unmatched junction nucleotides: 2. The CDR3 has 16 amino acids. CDR1 is SGHTA, CDR2 FQGNSA, per germline. Here the CDR3 reads CASSLVGTGAYNEQFF. The CDR3 DNA follows: TGTGCCAGCAGCTTAGTTGGGACAGGGGCCTACAATGAGCAGTTCTTC.

Written as DNA, the CDR3 is TGTGCCAGCAGCTTAATGCAGGGTGAAGCTTTCTTT. This encodes CASSLMQGEAFF. The chain carries TRBV13 and TRBJ1-1, with D maybe TRBD1 (5 bases). Germline lookup yields CDR1 PRHDT and CDR2 FYEKMQ (reference sequence). Trimming cost V 2 bases and J 7 bases, with 8 bases left between them. CDR3 length: 12 residues.

This chain uses TRBV5-1 with TRBJ2-7; 7 nucleotides align to TRBD1. Trimming cost V 4 bases and J 3 bases; bases outside gene matches: 13. The CDR3 extends over 16 amino acids. CDR1 and CDR2 from the germline V gene are SGHRS and YFSETQ. In nucleotides, the CDR3 is TGCGCCAGCAGCCGAGGCGAAGGGGGCGACCTCTACGAGCAGTACTTC. Residues: CASSRGEGGDLYEQYF.

Turning to this clone: The germline gene is not matched at one end of the junction; a read error may be the cause. Here the CDR3 DNA reads TGTGCCAGCAGTTTGGGTGGCGTCGGGCAAGAGACCCAGTACTTC. Translated, it gives CASSLGGVGQETQYF. The chain has TRBV5-8 and TRBJ2-5; D gene ambiguous. Germline lookup yields CDR1 SGHTS and CDR2 YDEGEE. This CDR3 contains 15 residues.

J is TRBJ1-1 and V is TRBV6-5; possibly TRBD1 for D (5 bases). CDR1 is MNHEY, CDR2 SVGAGI, per germline. This CDR3 region has 15 residues. The V end lost 2 bases, the J end lost 5 bases, and 15 bases lay between the germline ends. In DNA form, the CDR3 reads TGTGCCAGCAGTTACCTAGGACGGGGGAAGACTGAAGCTTTCTTT. Protein sequence: CASSYLGRGKTEAFF.

This clone was picked up one time. The chain uses TRBV10-2 and TRBJ2-7; TRBD2 matches at 8 bases. Germline V CDR1 and CDR2: WSHSY, SAAADI. V gave up 7 bases and J gave up 4 bases; unmatched junction bases: 15. This CDR3 is built from 16 residues. The DNA of the CDR3 is TGCGCCAGCACTCGGGGGGGCTCGGGGCTGGTTTACGAGCAGTACTTC. Amino acid sequence: CASTRGGSGLVYEQYF.

This clone showed up just once. The chain uses TRBV6-6 and TRBJ2-3; the match to TRBD2 covers 7 bases. The CDR3 extends over 14 amino acids. V gave up 6 bases and J gave up 1 base; unmatched junction bases: 4. Germline CDR1 and CDR2: MNHNY and SVGAGI (reference sequence). The DNA for the CDR3 is TGTGCCAGCAGACGGGCGGGAGGCACAGATACGCAGTATTTT. This sequence encodes CASRRAGGTDTQYF.

This chain uses TRBV19 with TRBJ2-1; 7 bases fit TRBD1. Germline lookup yields CDR1 LNHDA and CDR2 SQIVND (reference sequence). The CDR3 contains 13 residues. V shed 5 bases and J 9 bases; nucleotides not matched to a gene: 7. In DNA, the CDR3 is TGTGCCAGTAGTCCCGACAGGGTCGGTGAGCAGTTCTTC. It is translated as CASSPDRVGEQFF.

The chain carries TRBV1 and TRBJ1-1. TRBV1 is listed as a pseudogene. This CDR3 has 14 residues. The CDR3 DNA reads TGCACCAGCAGCCAAACTGCGATGAACACTGAAGCTTTCTTT. The encoded protein is CTSSQTAMNTEAFF.

The chain recombines TRBV19 with TRBJ1-5; 9 bases match TRBD1. Germline loops: CDR1 LNHDA, CDR2 SQIVND (reference sequence). The trim removed 7 bases at V and 6 bases at J, leaving 13 bases unmatched. The CDR3 length is 16 residues. CDR3 sequence (DNA): TGTGCCAGTAAGGGGACAGGGCGGATGTTAAGTCAGCCCCAGCATTTT. Protein sequence: CASKGTGRMLSQPQHF.

This clone has more than one count but fewer than ten. The rearrangement joins TRBV7-8 to TRBJ2-7, with 13 bases lining up with TRBD2. Trimming at V came to 3 bases and at J to 4 bases, leaving 3 bases not matched to a gene. CDR1 is SGHVS, CDR2 FQNEAQ, per germline. CDR3 length equals 15 residues. The CDR3 sequence: CASSFGLAGVYEQYF. CDR3 bases: TGTGCCAGCAGCTTTGGACTAGCGGGAGTGTACGAGCAGTACTTC. Filled out from reference TRBV7-8 and TRBJ2-7, the complete variable domain reads GAGVSQSPRYKVAKRGQDVALRCDPISGHVSLFWYQQALGQGPEFLTYFQNEAQLDKSGLPSDRFFAERPEGSVSTLKIQRTQQEDSAVYLCASSFGLAGVYEQYFGPGTRLTVT.

The DNA for the CDR3 is TGTGCCAGTAGTATTGAGGGGGCGGCTAATGAAAAACTGTTTTTT. This sequence encodes CASSIEGAANEKLFF. This rearrangement joins TRBV19 to TRBJ1-4, with 7 nucleotides matching TRBD1. The ends lost 3 bases at V and 3 bases at J; junction bases unmatched: 4. Germline-derived CDR1 and CDR2 are LNHDA and SQIVND (reference sequence). This CDR3 is built from 15 residues.

The chain links TRBV30 to TRBJ1-2; 8 nucleotides align to TRBD1. The CDR3 totals 16 residues. The germline V gene encodes CDR1 GTSNPN and CDR2 SVGIG (reference sequence). Trimming removed 5 bases from V and 13 bases from J; junction bases left unmatched: 24. The CDR3 loop is CAWGSPGTGPYLILTF. The CDR3 nucleotides read TGTGCCTGGGGCTCTCCCGGGACAGGCCCTTACTTAATCCTCACCTTC.

This sequence joins TRBV4-1 and TRBJ2-5, with D perhaps TRBD1 (6 bases). CDR1 and CDR2 (germline): MGHRA, YSYEKL. Trimming shortened V by 0 bases and J by 5 bases, and 13 bases separated the two germline ends. This CDR3 region has 15 residues. CDR3 sequence reads: CASSQETRGTETQYF. The CDR3, as DNA: TGCGCCAGCAGCCAAGAAACAAGGGGGACGGAGACCCAGTACTTC.

The genes are TRBV5-1 and TRBJ2-1, with 7 nucleotides matching TRBD1. In germline, CDR1 is SGHRS, CDR2 YFSETQ. The CDR3 runs to 15 residues. After removal of 7 bases from V and 6 bases from J, the junction contained 13 bases not matched to a gene. CDR3 nucleotide sequence: TGCGCCAGCTCACCTAATACAGGGGTAGGCAATGAGCAGTTCTTC. It encodes CASSPNTGVGNEQFF.

This rearrangement joins TRBV5-6 to TRBJ2-3, with 15 bases aligning to TRBD2. The CDR3 has 18 residues. V shed 0 bases and J 2 bases; nucleotides not matched to a gene: 4. Germline V lookup: CDR1 SGHDT, CDR2 YYEEEE. In nucleotides, the CDR3 is TGTGCCAGCAGCTTGGGGACTAGCGGGAGGGCCCTCACAGATACGCAGTATTTT. Amino acids: CASSLGTSGRALTDTQYF.

The chain employs TRBV2 and TRBJ1-1; no clear D gene. The V gene lost 3 bases and the J gene lost 0 bases, with 8 bases spanning the gap. The CDR3 runs 14 residues. Germline CDR1 is SNHLY and CDR2 is FYNNEI. This CDR3 is CASSETGMNTEAFF. The CDR3 DNA sequence: TGTGCCAGCAGTGAGACCGGGATGAACACTGAAGCTTTCTTT. The full variable domain, rest sourced from reference TRBV2 and TRBJ1-1, is EPEVTQTPSHQVTQMGQEVILRCVPISNHLYFYWYRQILGQKVEFLVSFYNNEISEKSEIFDDQFSVERPDGSNFTLKIRSTKLEDSAMYFCASSETGMNTEAFFGQGTRLTVV.

J is TRBJ2-1 and V is TRBV14; the D is unclear. The V end was cut by 4 bases, the J end by 5 bases, with 9 bases between. Looked up from germline, CDR1 is SGHDN and CDR2 is FVKESK. The CDR3 length is 13 residues. Here the CDR3 DNA reads TGTGCCAGCAGCCCTTACATTCACAATGAGCAGTTCTTC. Protein: CASSPYIHNEQFF.

This chain uses TRBV25-1 with TRBJ1-4; D might be TRBD1 (6 bases). The CDR3 totals 15 residues. V gave up 3 bases and J gave up 8 bases, with 16 bases separating them. From germline, CDR1 is MGHDK and CDR2 SYGVNS. CDR3 nucleotide sequence: TGTGCCAGCAGTGATTCCCTCGGGACACAAGAAAAACTGTTTTTT. Residues: CASSDSLGTQEKLFF.